The 29 T cell receptor beta chains below come from one sample, sequenced in a study of human T cells and chemical hapten exposure. The time point denotes: patch test 1, 2 weeks after DPC sensitization. The treatment here: therapeutic diphenylcyclopropenone sensitization with weekly scalp DPC. TCRdb independently ran MiXCR on the RACE reads; one entry per CDR3 protein. Of about 340,000 distinct CDR3 sequences detected, around 7% appear once; the ten largest clones hold less than 10%. Source: whole blood, taken in connection with sensitization to the hapten diphenylcyclopropenone (DPC). The receptors were sampled from a woman aged 18-35 years with alopecia areata. Some clones in this sample may be carry-over from other donors' samples.

This clonotype was seen a handful of times. This CDR3 reads CASSPSGTGGNYGYTF. In DNA, the CDR3 is TGTGCCAGCTCACCCTCCGGGACAGGGGGCAACTATGGCTACACCTTC. The chain joins TRBV18 to TRBJ1-2, with 12 bases fitting TRBD1. From germline, CDR1 is KGHSH and CDR2 LQKENI. There are 16 residues in the CDR3. Trimming at V came to 3 bases and at J to 2 bases, leaving 4 bases not matched to a gene.

This clonotype came up a few times. This sequence joins TRBV2 and TRBJ2-3; possible D gene TRBD1, 6 bases. Germline V gives CDR1 SNHLY, CDR2 FYNNEI. The CDR3 contains 16 residues. Between the trimmed V and J ends, which lost 6 bases and 1 base, there was a span of 17 bases. The CDR3 loop is CASSVDGAGGTDTQYF. DNA of the CDR3: TGTGCCAGCAGCGTCGACGGAGCAGGGGGCACAGATACGCAGTATTTT.

This clonotype occurred a few times. The V and J genes are TRBV20-1 and TRBJ1-5; no clear D. Germline CDR1 reads DFQATT; CDR2 reads SNEGSKA (reference sequence). The V end was cut by 0 bases, the J end by 4 bases, with 4 bases between. The CDR3 is 12 amino acids. The chain's CDR3 is CSAREENQPQHF. CDR3 bases: TGCAGTGCTAGAGAGGAAAATCAGCCCCAGCATTTT.

This chain joins TRBV2 and TRBJ1-1; maybe TRBD1 (5 bases). Germline CDR1 is SNHLY and CDR2 is FYNNEI. The CDR3 runs 13 residues. The ends were cut back, 4 bases at V and 5 bases at J, with 11 bases in the middle. This CDR3 reads CASSAAGSTEAFF. CDR3 DNA: TGTGCCAGCAGTGCGGCAGGGTCTACTGAAGCTTTCTTT.

This clonotype was detected only a few times. The chain employs TRBV6-2 or TRBV6-3 and TRBJ1-5; no definite D call. Germline CDR1 and CDR2: MNHEY and SVGEGT. V was cut by 3 bases and J by 2 bases, with 11 bases left in between. This CDR3 comprises 15 residues. CDR3 residues: CASSYGSEGNQPQHF. CDR3 DNA sequence: TGTGCCAGCAGTTATGGGTCAGAGGGCAATCAGCCCCAGCATTTT.

This chain joins TRBV6-5 and TRBJ1-2, with D possibly being TRBD1 (6 bases). Looked up from germline, CDR1 is MNHEY and CDR2 is SVGAGI. CDR3 length: 15 amino acids. The germline V and J ends were trimmed by 2 bases and 3 bases, with 13 bases remaining between them. This CDR3 is CASSYKVGGDYGYTF. For the CDR3, the DNA is TGTGCCAGCAGTTACAAAGTCGGGGGCGACTATGGCTACACCTTC.

This clonotype was counted only a few times. This chain uses TRBV6-5 with TRBJ2-3, with D tentatively TRBD2 (5 bases). CDR1 and CDR2 (germline): MNHEY, SVGAGI. This CDR3 comprises 14 residues. Trimming removed 6 bases from V and 2 bases from J, with 12 bases in between. The CDR3 nucleotides read TGTGCCAGCAGGGTCCCCGGGGTCACAGATACGCAGTATTTT. It yields the protein CASRVPGVTDTQYF.

The rearrangement links TRBV9 to TRBJ2-7; 10 nucleotides match TRBD2. This CDR3 comprises 15 residues. CDR1 is SGDLS, CDR2 YYNGEE, per germline. J was trimmed by 1 base and V by 0 bases; bases with no gene match: 1. In DNA form, the CDR3 reads TGTGCCAGCAGCGTAGCTAGCGGGGGTTCCTACGAGCAGTACTTC. Protein product: CASSVASGGSYEQYF.

This clonotype was counted between two and nine times. The gene calls are TRBV5-1 and TRBJ2-2; D is perhaps TRBD1 (5 bases). V lost 6 bases and J 4 bases, leaving 19 bases between the germline ends. The germline V gene encodes CDR1 SGHRS and CDR2 YFSETQ. This CDR3 is built from 16 residues. DNA for the CDR3: TGCGCCAGCAACGAAATGGGGCAGGCACCCACCGGGGAGCTGTTTTTT. Amino acid sequence: CASNEMGQAPTGELFF.

This clonotype has only a few counts. This sequence joins TRBV12-3 or TRBV12-4 and TRBJ2-3; D ambiguous. The CDR3 is 16 residues long. Trimming pared 3 bases from V and 0 bases from J, leaving 13 bases between. The CDR3 bases are TGTGCCAGCAGTTTTGGTATCACCTCTAGCACAGATACGCAGTATTTT. Amino acid sequence: CASSFGITSSTDTQYF.

V and J are TRBV7-8 and TRBJ2-3, with 8 bases lining up with TRBD1. The germline gives CDR1 SGHVS, CDR2 FQNEAQ. The CDR3 is made up of 15 amino acids. The junction had 7 bases not matched to a gene; V was cut back by 5 bases and J by 3 bases. The CDR3 spells CASSRGQGLTDTQYF. DNA for the CDR3: TGTGCCAGCAGCCGCGGACAGGGCCTTACAGATACGCAGTATTTT.

The rearrangement joins TRBV5-1 to TRBJ2-5; tentatively, D is TRBD2 (6 bases). Germline assignment: CDR1 SGHRS and CDR2 YFSETQ. CDR3 size: 14 residues. Trimming took off 5 bases at V and 1 base at J, with 12 bases between the two ends. The CDR3 nucleotides read TGCGCCAGCAGACGCGCGGGATCCCAAGAGACCCAGTACTTC. Protein sequence: CASRRAGSQETQYF.

Comment on this clonotype: This may come from a read error, since a much larger clone is one base off. The chain has TRBV9 and TRBJ2-5, with 9 bases that match TRBD1. The CDR3 has 16 amino acids. The germline gives CDR1 SGDLS, CDR2 YYNGEE. This CDR3 is CASSQSSGQGRETQNF. CDR3 nucleotide sequence: TGTGCCAGCAGCCAATCCTCCGGACAGGGGAGAGAGACCCAGAACTTC.

This chain joins TRBV12-3 or TRBV12-4 and TRBJ1-4; TRBD1 aligns across 7 bases. The CDR3 consists of 15 residues. After removal of 6 bases from V and 6 bases from J, the junction contained 10 bases not matched to a gene. The CDR3: CASSRGMGTDEKLFF. The CDR3 coding sequence is TGTGCCAGCAGCAGGGGGATGGGCACGGATGAAAAACTGTTTTTT.

The chain is built from TRBV6-5 and TRBJ2-7; 8 bases map to TRBD1. The CDR3 is 16 residues long. Trimming removed 3 bases from V and 5 bases from J; junction bases left unmatched: 12. Germline CDR1 and CDR2: MNHEY and SVGAGI. As DNA, the CDR3 is TGTGCCAGCAGTTATTCTTACGGACAGGGAAGCCACGAGCAGTACTTC. Translated: CASSYSYGQGSHEQYF.

The CDR3 is CSVEVKMTWMEAFF. The CDR3 DNA sequence: TGCAGCGTTGAGGTTAAGATGACCTGGATGGAAGCTTTCTTT. This chain uses TRBV29-1 with TRBJ1-1; D gene ambiguous. Trimming took off 3 bases at V and 8 bases at J, with 19 bases between the two ends. This CDR3 comprises 14 residues. The germline gives CDR1 SQVTM, CDR2 ANQGSEA.

CDR3 loop: CSVGWQGTYEQYF. The CDR3 DNA follows: TGCAGCGTTGGCTGGCAGGGAACCTACGAGCAGTACTTC. The chain employs TRBV29-1 and TRBJ2-7, with D tentatively TRBD1 (5 bases). The CDR3 is made up of 13 amino acids. Trimming removed 4 bases from V and 2 bases from J, with 12 bases in between. Germline V gene data show CDR1 as SQVTM and CDR2 as ANQGSEA.

The sample holds many counts of this clonotype. The CDR3 coding sequence is TGCAGTGCCATAGGGGCAGGGGGTCTGGATACGCAGTATTTT. This encodes CSAIGAGGLDTQYF. The V call is TRBV20-1, the J call TRBJ2-3, with 7 bases identical to TRBD1. V lost 6 bases to trimming and J lost 6 bases; unmatched junction nucleotides: 12. This CDR3 is built from 14 residues. Germline V gene lookup returns CDR1 DFQATT and CDR2 SNEGSKA (reference sequence).

In this sample, this clonotype turned up many times. The chain recombines TRBV24-1 with TRBJ1-1; D unresolved. Germline CDR1 is KGHDR and CDR2 is SFDVKD. This CDR3 region has 13 residues. Trimming shortened V by 4 bases and J by 7 bases, and 12 bases separated the two germline ends. The CDR3 loop reads CATSDPGRGEAFF. The DNA for the CDR3 is TGTGCCACCAGTGACCCAGGACGGGGTGAAGCTTTCTTT.

This clonotype was observed many times. The chain joins TRBV18 to TRBJ2-5; TRBD1 might be the D (5 bases). Per the germline V gene, CDR1 is KGHSH and CDR2 is LQKENI. The germline V and J ends were trimmed by 5 bases and 4 bases, with 17 bases remaining between them. The CDR3 runs to 15 residues. The CDR3: CASSATVPGRETQYF. CDR3 in DNA: TGTGCCAGCTCAGCCACCGTACCAGGGCGAGAGACCCAGTACTTC.

This clonotype turned up a few times. The CDR3: CASSFIGLQGNEQFF. The CDR3 DNA reads TGCGCCAGCAGCTTCATCGGGCTTCAAGGCAATGAGCAGTTCTTC. The V call is TRBV5-1, the J call TRBJ2-1, with D uncertain. The CDR3 has 15 amino acids. Per the germline V gene, CDR1 is SGHRS and CDR2 is YFSETQ. V was pared by 2 bases and J by 6 bases, with 15 bases between.

The genes are TRBV19 and TRBJ2-3, with D perhaps TRBD2 (5 bases). The length of the CDR3 is 14 residues. The germline V and J ends were trimmed by 5 bases and 9 bases, with 18 bases remaining between them. Germline values: CDR1 LNHDA, CDR2 SQIVND (reference sequence). The CDR3 reads CASSPEGRVPTQYF. In DNA form, the CDR3 reads TGTGCCAGTAGTCCCGAAGGGCGGGTCCCCACGCAGTATTTT.

This sequence joins TRBV2 and TRBJ1-5; weak D call: TRBD1 (5 bases). Deletions cut 4 bases from V and 10 bases from J, with 11 bases between. This CDR3 is 12 amino acids long. The V gene's germline CDR1 is SNHLY and CDR2 FYNNEI. CDR3 sequence (DNA): TGTGCCAGCAGTGGACAGACCCTTCCCCAGCATTTT. Its protein is CASSGQTLPQHF. Combining the CDR3 with reference TRBV2 and TRBJ1-5 gives the whole variable domain EPEVTQTPSHQVTQMGQEVILRCVPISNHLYFYWYRQILGQKVEFLVSFYNNEISEKSEIFDDQFSVERPDGSNFTLKIRSTKLEDSAMYFCASSGQTLPQHFGDGTRLSIL.

This clonotype showed up just a few times. This chain joins TRBV6-6 and TRBJ2-3; 10 bases align to TRBD1. After removal of 6 bases from V and 4 bases from J, the junction contained 10 bases not matched to a gene. Germline V gene sequence: CDR1 MNHNY, CDR2 SVGAGI (reference sequence). CDR3 size: 16 residues. The CDR3 loop is CASSSPGQGGSDTQYF. The CDR3 bases are TGTGCCAGCAGCTCCCCCGGACAGGGGGGGTCAGATACGCAGTATTTT.

This clonotype came up many times. The rearrangement uses TRBV7-2 and TRBJ2-3; D is unclear. Germline V gives CDR1 SGHTA, CDR2 FQGNSA. Deletions cut 8 bases from V and 0 bases from J, with 9 bases between. This CDR3 is built from 13 residues. In nucleotides, the CDR3 is TGTGCCAGCGGCCTTTGGAGCACAGATACGCAGTATTTT. Translation: CASGLWSTDTQYF.

This sequence joins TRBV4-3 and TRBJ2-6; TRBD1 might be the D (6 bases). The germline V and J ends were trimmed by 1 base and 0 bases, with 7 bases remaining between them. Germline CDR1 LGHNA, CDR2 YSLEER. The CDR3 runs to 16 residues. The CDR3 region has the DNA TGCGCCAGCAGCCAAGCAGGGGCCTCTGGGGCCAACGTCCTGACTTTC. This encodes CASSQAGASGANVLTF.

In its sample, this clonotype was seen a few times. The chain employs TRBV7-9 and TRBJ2-1; D remains unclear. The CDR3 is 13 residues long. CDR1 is SEHNR, CDR2 FQNEAQ, per germline (reference sequence). Trimming took 6 bases from V and 4 from J, leaving 10 bases between them. CDR3 in DNA: TGTGCCAGCAGTCTAGACGGGTACAATGAGCAGTTCTTC. Translation gives CASSLDGYNEQFF.

This clonotype was counted a few times. The chain combines TRBV5-4 with TRBJ2-5; D is undetermined. V lost 5 bases, J lost 4 bases, and 6 bases lay in between. The CDR3 covers 11 residues. Germline V gives CDR1 SGHNT, CDR2 YYREEE (reference sequence). CDR3 DNA sequence: TGTGCCAGCAGATCGGCAGAGACCCAGTACTTC. Its translation is CASRSAETQYF.

This clonotype was picked up many times. The V call is TRBV7-2, the J call TRBJ1-6, with TRBD1 matching over 8 bases. CDR1 SGHTA and CDR2 FQGNSA come from the germline V gene. This CDR3 is built from 15 residues. V lost 4 bases and J lost 5; bases outside the gene matches: 4. The CDR3 protein is CASSWRQGNNSPLHF. CDR3 DNA: TGTGCCAGCAGCTGGAGACAGGGGAATAATTCACCCCTCCACTTT.